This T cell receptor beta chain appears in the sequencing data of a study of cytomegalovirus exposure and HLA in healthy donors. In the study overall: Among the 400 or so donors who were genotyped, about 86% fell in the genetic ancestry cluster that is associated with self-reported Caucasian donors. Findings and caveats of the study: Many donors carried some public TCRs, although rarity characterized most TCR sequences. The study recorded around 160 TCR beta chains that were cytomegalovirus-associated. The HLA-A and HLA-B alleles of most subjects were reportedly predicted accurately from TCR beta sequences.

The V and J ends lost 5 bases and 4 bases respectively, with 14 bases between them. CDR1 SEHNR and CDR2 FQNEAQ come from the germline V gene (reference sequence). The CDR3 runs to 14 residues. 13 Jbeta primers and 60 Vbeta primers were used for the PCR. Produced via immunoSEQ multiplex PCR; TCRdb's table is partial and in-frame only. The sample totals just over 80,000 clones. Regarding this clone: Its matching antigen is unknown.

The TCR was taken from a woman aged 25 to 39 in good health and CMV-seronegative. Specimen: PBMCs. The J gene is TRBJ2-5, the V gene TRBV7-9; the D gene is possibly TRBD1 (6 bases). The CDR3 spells CASSRKQGGETQYF. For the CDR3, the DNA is TGTGCCAGCAGCCGTAAACAGGGCGGAGAGACCCAGTACTTC.